The sample holds one count of the clone carrying this T cell receptor (beta chain). TCRdb's copy holds only in-frame clones and misses some; the assay was immunoSEQ multiplex PCR. The table shows tens of thousands of clones, with more than 70% occurring only once. With V trimmed by 6 bases and J by 6 bases, 10 bases remained unmatched. The germline V gene encodes CDR1 MNHEY and CDR2 SVGAGI. The CDR3 has 14 amino acids. The data are from a study of OX40 agonist ivuxolimab in advanced cancers. Across the whole study: Patients got intravenous ivuxolimab at 0.01 to 10 mg/kg every 2 weeks.

This TCR derives from an adult with an advanced solid tumor such as melanoma, head and neck, liver or kidney cancer. The specimen was CD4+ or CD8+ T cells sorted from blood, collected in a trial of the OX40 agonist ivuxolimab. The chain couples TRBV6-5 to TRBJ2-7; 8 bases are shared with TRBD1. CDR3 in amino acids: CASSSLPDRGEQYF. The CDR3 DNA reads as TGTGCCAGCAGCTCCCTGCCTGACAGGGGCGAGCAGTACTTC.